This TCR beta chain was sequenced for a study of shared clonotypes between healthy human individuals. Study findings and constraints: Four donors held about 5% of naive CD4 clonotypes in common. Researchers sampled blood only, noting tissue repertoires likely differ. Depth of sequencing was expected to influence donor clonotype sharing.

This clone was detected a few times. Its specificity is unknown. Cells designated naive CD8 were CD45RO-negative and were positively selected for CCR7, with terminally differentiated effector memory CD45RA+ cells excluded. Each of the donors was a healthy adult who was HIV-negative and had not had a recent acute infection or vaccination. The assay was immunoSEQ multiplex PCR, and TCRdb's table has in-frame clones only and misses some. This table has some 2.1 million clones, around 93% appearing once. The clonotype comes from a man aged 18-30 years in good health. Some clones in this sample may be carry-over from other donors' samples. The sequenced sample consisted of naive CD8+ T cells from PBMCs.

CDR3 residues: CASSFRGVAYNEQFF. DNA for the CDR3: TGTGCCAGCAGTTTTCGAGGGGTCGCCTACAATGAGCAGTTCTTC. The J gene is TRBJ2-1, the V gene TRBV27, with D perhaps given as TRBD1 or TRBD2 (5 bases each). The CDR3 extends over 15 amino acids. V dropped 3 bases and J dropped 2 bases, with 11 bases sitting between them. Per germline, CDR1 MNHEY and CDR2 SMNVEV (reference sequence).